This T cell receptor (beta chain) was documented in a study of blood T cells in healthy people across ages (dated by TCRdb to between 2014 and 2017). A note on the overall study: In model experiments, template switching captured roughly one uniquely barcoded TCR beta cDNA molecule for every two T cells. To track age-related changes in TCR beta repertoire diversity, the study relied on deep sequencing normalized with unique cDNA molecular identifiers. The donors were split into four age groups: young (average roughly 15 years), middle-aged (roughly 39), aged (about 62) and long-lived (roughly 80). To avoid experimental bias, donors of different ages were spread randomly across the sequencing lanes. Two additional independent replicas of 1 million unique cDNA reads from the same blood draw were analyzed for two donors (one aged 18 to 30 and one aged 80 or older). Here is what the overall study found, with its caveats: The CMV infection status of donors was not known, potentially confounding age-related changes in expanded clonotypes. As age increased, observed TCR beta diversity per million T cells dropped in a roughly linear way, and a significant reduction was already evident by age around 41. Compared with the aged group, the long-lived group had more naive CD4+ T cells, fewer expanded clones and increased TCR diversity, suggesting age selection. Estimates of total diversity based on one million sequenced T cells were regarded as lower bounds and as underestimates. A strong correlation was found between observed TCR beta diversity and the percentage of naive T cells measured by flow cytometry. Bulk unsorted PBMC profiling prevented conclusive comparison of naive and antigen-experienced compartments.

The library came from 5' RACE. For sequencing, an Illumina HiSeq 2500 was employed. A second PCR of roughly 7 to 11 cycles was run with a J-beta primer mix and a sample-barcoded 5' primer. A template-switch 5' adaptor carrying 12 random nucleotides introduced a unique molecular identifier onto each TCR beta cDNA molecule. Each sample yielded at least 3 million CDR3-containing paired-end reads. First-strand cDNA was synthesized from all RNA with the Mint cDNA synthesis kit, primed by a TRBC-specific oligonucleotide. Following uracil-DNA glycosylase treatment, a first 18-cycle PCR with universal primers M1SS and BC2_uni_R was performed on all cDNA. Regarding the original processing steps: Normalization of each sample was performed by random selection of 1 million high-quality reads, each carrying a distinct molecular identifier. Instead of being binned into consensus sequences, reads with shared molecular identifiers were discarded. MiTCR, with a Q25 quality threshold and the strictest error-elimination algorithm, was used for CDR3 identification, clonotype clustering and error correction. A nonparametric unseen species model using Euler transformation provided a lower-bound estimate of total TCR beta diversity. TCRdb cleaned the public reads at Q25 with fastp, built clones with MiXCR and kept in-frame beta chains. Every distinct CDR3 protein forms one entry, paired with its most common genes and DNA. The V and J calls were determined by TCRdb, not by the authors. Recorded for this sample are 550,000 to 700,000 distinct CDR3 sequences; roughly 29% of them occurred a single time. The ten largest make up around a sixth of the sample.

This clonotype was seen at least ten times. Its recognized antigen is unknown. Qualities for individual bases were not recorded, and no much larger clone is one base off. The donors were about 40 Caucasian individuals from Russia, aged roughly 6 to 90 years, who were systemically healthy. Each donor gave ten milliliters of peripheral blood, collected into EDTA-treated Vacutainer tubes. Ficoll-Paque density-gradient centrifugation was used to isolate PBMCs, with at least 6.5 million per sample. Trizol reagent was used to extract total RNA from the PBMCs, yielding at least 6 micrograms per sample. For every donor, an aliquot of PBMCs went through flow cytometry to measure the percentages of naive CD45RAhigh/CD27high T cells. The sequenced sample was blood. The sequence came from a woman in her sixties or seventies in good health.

The sequenced DNA: TGTGCCAGCAGCTGGGAGGGGCCCGTCTCCTACGAGCAGTACTTC. Translated, this gives CASSWEGPVSYEQYF. This chain is built from TRBV5-6 and TRBJ2-7, with 7 middle bases fitting TRBD2. V lost 3 bases and J lost 0 bases, and the count of bases not matched to a germline gene is 6. From its cysteine to its phenylalanine, the CDR3 spans 15 amino acids. Only CDR3 DNA is held: 45 bases, read in frame from base 1. According to the germline V gene, CDR1 reads SGHDT and CDR2 reads YYEEEE.